This TCR beta chain was recovered during a study of blood T cell repertoires in COVID-19. The length of the CDR3 is 11 residues. Trimming pared 3 bases from V and 9 bases from J, leaving 8 bases between. Assay used: immunoSEQ multiplex PCR; TCRdb lists only in-frame clones, some missing. The sample lists 200,000 to 300,000 clones; almost 85% were seen once. The sample was peripheral blood. This clonotype was sampled from a woman at least 80 years old with acute or convalescent COVID-19. V and J are TRBV12-3 or TRBV12-4 and TRBJ2-5; TRBD2 might be the D (5 bases). CDR3 loop: CASSFGGAQYF. DNA of the CDR3: TGTGCCAGCAGTTTTGGAGGTGCCCAGTACTTC.